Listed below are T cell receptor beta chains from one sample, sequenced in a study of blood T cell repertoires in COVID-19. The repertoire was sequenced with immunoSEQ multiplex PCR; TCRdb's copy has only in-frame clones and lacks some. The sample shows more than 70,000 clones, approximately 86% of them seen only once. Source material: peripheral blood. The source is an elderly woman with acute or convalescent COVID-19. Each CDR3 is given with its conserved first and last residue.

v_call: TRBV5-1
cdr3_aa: CASSDGQGDNSPLHF

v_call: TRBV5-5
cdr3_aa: CASSWGRGGWNQPQHF

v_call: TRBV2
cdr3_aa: CASSRTGSGANVLTF

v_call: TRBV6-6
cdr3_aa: CASSNRGNYGYTF

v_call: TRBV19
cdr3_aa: CASSGPRRGNYGYTF

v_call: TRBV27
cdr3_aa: CASSLRQGGAEAFF

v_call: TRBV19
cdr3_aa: CASTNRENTEAFF

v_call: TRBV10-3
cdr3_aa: CAISEGDSSTDTQYF

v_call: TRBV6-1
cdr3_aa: CASSDATSVDEQFF

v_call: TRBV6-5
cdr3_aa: CASSNRGLDYGYTF

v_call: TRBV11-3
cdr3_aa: CASSVGGAKDTQYF

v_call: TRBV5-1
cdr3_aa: CASSLAGGADTGELFF

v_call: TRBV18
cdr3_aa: CASSPRAGGGDQPQHF

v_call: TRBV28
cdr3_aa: CASGQGGYGYTF

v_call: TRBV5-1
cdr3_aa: CASSLVVGENTEAFF

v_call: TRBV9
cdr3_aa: CASRGQGSNTGELFF

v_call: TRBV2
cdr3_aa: CASRGQGDVSGYTF

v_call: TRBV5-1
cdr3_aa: CASSLPGQGAPEQYF

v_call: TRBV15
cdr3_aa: CATSRDMGARYF

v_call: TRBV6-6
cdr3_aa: CASSYSSGATNEKLFF

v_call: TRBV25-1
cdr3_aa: CASRSGGSYNEQFF

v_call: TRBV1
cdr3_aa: CTSSPWGPRGAEAFF

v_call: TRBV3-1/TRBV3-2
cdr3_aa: CASSRQGGGNTIYF

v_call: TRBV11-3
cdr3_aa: CASSLDGNEQFF

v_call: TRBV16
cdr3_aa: CASSQYGNTGELFF

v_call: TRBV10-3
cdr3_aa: CAISEREETQYF

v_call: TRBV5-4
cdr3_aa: CASGDSATEAFF

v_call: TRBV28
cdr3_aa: CASSSPRGGADTQYF

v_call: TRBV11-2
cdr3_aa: CASSLRLDVYEQFF

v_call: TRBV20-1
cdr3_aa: CSANDAGGGYGYTF

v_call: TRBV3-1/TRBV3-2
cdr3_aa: CASSLGKVNVNQPQHF

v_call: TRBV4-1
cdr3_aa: CASSWDFTNSYEQYF

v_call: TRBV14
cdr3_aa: CASSQGQSYNEQFF

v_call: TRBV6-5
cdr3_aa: CASSGGGSYNEQFF

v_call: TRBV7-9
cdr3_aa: CASSPKGVHTEAFF

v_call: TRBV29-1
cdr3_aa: CSPKTGGRHEQYF

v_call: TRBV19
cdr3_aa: CASTPRTSGIYNEQFF

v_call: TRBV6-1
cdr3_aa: CASSDRGEKLFF

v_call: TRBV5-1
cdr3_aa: CASSSRQYEQYF

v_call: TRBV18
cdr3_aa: CASSPTSGGTISYEQYF

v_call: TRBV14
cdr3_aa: CASSQVKGVGNTIYF

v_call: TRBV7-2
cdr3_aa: CASSPARLAGNTIYF

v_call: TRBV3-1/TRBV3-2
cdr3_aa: CASSQGLVAGSSGANVLTF

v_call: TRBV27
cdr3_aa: CASSLWGIGTLHF

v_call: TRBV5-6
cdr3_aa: CASSPGQGRFATNEKLFF

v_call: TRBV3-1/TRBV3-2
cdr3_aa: CASSLRATNEKLFF

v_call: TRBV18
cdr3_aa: CASSLYRGLREKLFF

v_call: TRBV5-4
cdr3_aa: CASSTKQGTDTQYF

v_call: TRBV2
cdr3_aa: CAGRTGSYGYTF